The 10 T cell receptor beta chains listed next were all sequenced from one sample in a study of graft-versus-host responses after intestinal transplantation. Only in-frame clones appear in the TCRdb table, and some are missing; sequencing was by immunoSEQ multiplex PCR. The table has about 70,000 clones, about 94% seen once. For these receptors, no antigen is known. The source was unstimulated CD8+ T cells sorted from spleen or lymph node cells, collected before intestinal transplant. These receptors came from a human donor who received an intestinal transplant.

The chain carries TRBV30 and TRBJ2-7; a possible D gene is TRBD2 (6 bases). V gave up 2 bases and J gave up 3 bases, with 11 bases separating them. In germline, CDR1 is GTSNPN, CDR2 SVGIG (reference sequence). This CDR3 spans 13 amino acids. The DNA of the CDR3 is TGTGCCTGGAGTAACGGGGGAAACTACGAGCAGTACTTC. Translated, it gives CAWSNGGNYEQYF.

This rearrangement joins TRBV28 to TRBJ2-3; 9 positions agree with TRBD1. This CDR3 contains 17 residues. The V gene end was trimmed by 4 bases and the J gene end by 5 bases; junction bases not matched to a gene: 13. Looked up from germline, CDR1 is MDHEN and CDR2 is SYDVKM. The CDR3 sequence: CASSSSHRGHGEDTQYF. CDR3 coding DNA: TGTGCCAGCAGTTCCTCACACAGGGGGCACGGGGAAGATACGCAGTATTTT.

V is TRBV14 and J is TRBJ2-1; D remains unclear. Germline V gene sequence: CDR1 SGHDN, CDR2 FVKESK. Trimming cost V 1 base and J 4 bases, with 11 bases left between them. The CDR3 runs to 15 residues. The CDR3 DNA is TGTGCCAGCAGCCAAGTCTTGAGGAAATACAATGAGCAGTTCTTC. Protein sequence: CASSQVLRKYNEQFF. Looking up the rest from reference TRBV14 and TRBJ2-1 gives the full variable domain: EAGVTQFPSHSVIEKGQTVTLRCDPISGHDNLYWYRRVMGKEIKFLLHFVKESKQDESGMPNNRFLAERTGGTYSTLKVQPAELEDSGVYFCASSQVLRKYNEQFFGPGTRLTVL.

This clone occurred a few times. The gene calls are TRBV18 and TRBJ2-7, with D maybe TRBD2 (5 bases). Trimming removed 3 bases at V and 2 bases at J, with 17 bases between. The V gene's germline CDR1 is KGHSH and CDR2 LQKENI. CDR3 size: 16 residues. The CDR3 sequence: CASSPQVGGQPYEQYF. The CDR3 coding sequence is TGTGCCAGCTCACCCCAGGTGGGCGGGCAACCCTACGAGCAGTACTTC.

This chain connects TRBV28 to TRBJ2-7, with D tentatively TRBD2 (7 bases). Trimming stripped 4 bases from V and 3 bases from J, with 16 bases between. Germline lookup yields CDR1 MDHEN and CDR2 SYDVKM. This CDR3 has 15 amino acids. Here the CDR3 DNA reads TGTGCCAGCAGTTCCGCCGGGGGGCGGAACTACGAGCAGTACTTC. This gives the protein CASSSAGGRNYEQYF. The full variable domain, with the rest looked up from reference TRBV28 and TRBJ2-7, is DVKVTQSSRYLVKRTGEKVFLECVQDMDHENMFWYRQDPGLGLRLIYFSYDVKMKEKGDIPEGYSVSREKKERFSLILESASTNQTSMYLCASSSAGGRNYEQYFGPGTRLTVT.

The CDR3 DNA follows: TGTGCCAGCAGTCGATTCCCTAGGCGGGAGCGGGGCACCGGGGAGCTGTTTTTT. Encoded protein: CASSRFPRRERGTGELFF. The genes are TRBV27 and TRBJ2-2; 7 nucleotides align to TRBD2. V trimming: 5 bases; J trimming: 4 bases; junction bases outside the gene matches: 16. CDR3 length equals 18 residues. Germline V gene data show CDR1 as MNHEY and CDR2 as SMNVEV (reference sequence).

This sequence joins TRBV28 and TRBJ2-7, with D possibly TRBD1 on 5 matching bases. This CDR3 is 19 amino acids long. The ends were cut back, 4 bases at V and 3 bases at J, with 28 bases in the middle. Looked up from germline, CDR1 is MDHEN and CDR2 is SYDVKM. The CDR3 DNA reads TGTGCCAGCAGTTCCGCGTTCCCCTACAGGCTAAGGATCTTCTACGAGCAGTACTTC. As protein: CASSSAFPYRLRIFYEQYF. Looking up the rest from reference TRBV28 and TRBJ2-7 gives the full variable domain: DVKVTQSSRYLVKRTGEKVFLECVQDMDHENMFWYRQDPGLGLRLIYFSYDVKMKEKGDIPEGYSVSREKKERFSLILESASTNQTSMYLCASSSAFPYRLRIFYEQYFGPGTRLTVT.

The gene calls are TRBV9 and TRBJ2-7; 10 positions agree with TRBD2. Germline V gene sequence: CDR1 SGDLS, CDR2 YYNGEE. CDR3 length: 15 residues. V trimming: 3 bases; J trimming: 0 bases; junction bases outside the gene matches: 3. The CDR3 here is CASSASGSPSYEQYF. CDR3 in DNA: TGTGCCAGCAGCGCTAGCGGGAGCCCCTCCTACGAGCAGTACTTC.

The V and J genes are TRBV6-4 and TRBJ2-1; 12 nucleotides line up with TRBD2. The CDR3 runs 19 residues. From germline, CDR1 is MRHNA and CDR2 SNTAGT. After removal of 7 bases from V and 9 bases from J, the junction contained 22 bases not matched to a gene. The CDR3 reads CASTPRSSGRAIGLGEQFF. The CDR3 DNA sequence: TGTGCCAGCACCCCCAGGTCTAGCGGGAGGGCCATCGGGTTGGGTGAGCAGTTCTTC.

This clone was detected once. The J gene is TRBJ1-2, the V gene TRBV9, with D possibly matching TRBD1 (5 bases). CDR3 length equals 17 residues. CDR1 is SGDLS and CDR2 is YYNGEE in the germline V gene. The ends were cut back, 0 bases at V and 2 bases at J, with 17 bases in the middle. CDR3 region: CASSVDWNRGLNYGYTF. The CDR3 nucleotides read TGTGCCAGCAGCGTAGATTGGAATAGGGGCCTAAACTATGGCTACACCTTC.